This T cell receptor beta chain comes out of a study of CD8+ T cells in alopecia areata. Study results and caveats: Whether baseline CD8+ expansion is linked to response remains uncertain, given a single nonresponder.

As for this clone: Antigen: not known.

RNA was isolated and reverse transcribed to cDNA, the sequencing template. The table came from immunoSEQ multiplex PCR; TCRdb's copy has only in-frame clones and leaves some out. The repertoire includes about 190,000 clones, less than 65% of them detected once, and around 0.92% sits in the top ten. Germline CDR1 is LGHNA and CDR2 is YSLEER. V was cut by 1 base and J by 1 base, with 7 bases left in between. This CDR3 is built from 14 residues. Treatment: oral pan-JAK inhibitor, 5-10 mg twice daily. Peripheral blood, together with lesional scalp punch biopsies, was collected from alopecia areata patients.

J is TRBJ1-1 and V is TRBV4-3; no clear D gene. Sequencing was performed on CD4+ T cells sorted from blood, taken at week 24, from a patient treated with tofacitinib. The sequence was obtained from a human donor with alopecia areata. The CDR3 loop is CASSQGQPNTEAFF. The CDR3 region has the DNA TGCGCCAGCAGCCAAGGACAACCGAACACTGAAGCTTTCTTT.